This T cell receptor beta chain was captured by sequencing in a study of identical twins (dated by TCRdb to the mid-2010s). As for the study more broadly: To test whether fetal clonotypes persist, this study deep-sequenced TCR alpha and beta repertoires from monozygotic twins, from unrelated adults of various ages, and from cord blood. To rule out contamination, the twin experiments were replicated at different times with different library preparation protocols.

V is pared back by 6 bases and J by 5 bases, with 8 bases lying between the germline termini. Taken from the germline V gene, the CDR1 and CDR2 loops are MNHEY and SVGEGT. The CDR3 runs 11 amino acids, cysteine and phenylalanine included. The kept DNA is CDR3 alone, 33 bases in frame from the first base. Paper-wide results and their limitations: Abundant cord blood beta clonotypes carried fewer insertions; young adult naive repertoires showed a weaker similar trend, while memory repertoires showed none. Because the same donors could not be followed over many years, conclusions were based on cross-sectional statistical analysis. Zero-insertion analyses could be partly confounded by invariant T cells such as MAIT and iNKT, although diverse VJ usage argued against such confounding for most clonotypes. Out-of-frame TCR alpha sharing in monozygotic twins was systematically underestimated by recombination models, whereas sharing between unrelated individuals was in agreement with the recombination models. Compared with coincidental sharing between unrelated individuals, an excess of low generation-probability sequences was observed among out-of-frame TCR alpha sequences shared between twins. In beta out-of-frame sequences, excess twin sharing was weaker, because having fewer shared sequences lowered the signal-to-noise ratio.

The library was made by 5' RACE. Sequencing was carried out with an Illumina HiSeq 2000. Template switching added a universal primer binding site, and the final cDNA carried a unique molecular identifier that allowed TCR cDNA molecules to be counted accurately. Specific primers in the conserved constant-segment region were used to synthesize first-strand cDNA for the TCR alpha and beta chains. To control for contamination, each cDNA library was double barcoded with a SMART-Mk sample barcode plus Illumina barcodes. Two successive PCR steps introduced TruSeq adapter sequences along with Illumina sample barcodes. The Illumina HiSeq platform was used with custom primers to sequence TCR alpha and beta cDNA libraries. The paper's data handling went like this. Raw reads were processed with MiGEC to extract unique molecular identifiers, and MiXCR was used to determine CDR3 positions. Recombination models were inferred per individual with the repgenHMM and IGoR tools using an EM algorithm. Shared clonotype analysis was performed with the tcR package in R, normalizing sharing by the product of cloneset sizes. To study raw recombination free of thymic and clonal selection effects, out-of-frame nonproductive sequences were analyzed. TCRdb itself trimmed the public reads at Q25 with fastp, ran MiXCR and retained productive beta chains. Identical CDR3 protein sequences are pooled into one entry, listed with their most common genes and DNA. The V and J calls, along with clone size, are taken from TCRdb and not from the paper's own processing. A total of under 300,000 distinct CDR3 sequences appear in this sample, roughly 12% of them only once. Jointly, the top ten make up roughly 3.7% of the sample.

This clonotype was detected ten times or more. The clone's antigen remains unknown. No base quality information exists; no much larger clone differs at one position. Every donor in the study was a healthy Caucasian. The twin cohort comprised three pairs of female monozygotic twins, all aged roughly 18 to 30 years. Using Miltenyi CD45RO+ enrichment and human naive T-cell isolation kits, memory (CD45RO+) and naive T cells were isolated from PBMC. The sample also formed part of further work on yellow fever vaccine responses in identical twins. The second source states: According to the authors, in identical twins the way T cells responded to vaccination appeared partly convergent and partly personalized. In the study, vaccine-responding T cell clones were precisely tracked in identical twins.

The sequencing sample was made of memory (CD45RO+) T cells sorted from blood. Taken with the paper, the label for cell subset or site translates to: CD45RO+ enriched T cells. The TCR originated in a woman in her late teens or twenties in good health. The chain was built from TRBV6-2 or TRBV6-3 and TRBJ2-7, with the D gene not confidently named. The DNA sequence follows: TGTGCCAGCAGCCCTCTGAACGAGCAGTACTTC. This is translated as CASSPLNEQYF.